These T cell receptor beta chains were read from a single sample in a study of T-cell reconstitution after alpha-beta-depleted transplantation in children. MiXCR, run by TCRdb on the PCR reads, gives a single entry per CDR3 protein. The sample has approximately 300,000 distinct CDR3 sequences, over 7% seen once. The specimen comprised peripheral blood, sampled 360 days after TCRalphabeta/CD19-depleted stem cell transplant. These receptors were collected from a female patient aged 2-10 years who had a stem cell transplant for Fanconi anemia, so the T cells may come from the graft donor. Each CDR3 is given with its conserved first and last residue. Fields, in order: CDR3 DNA, CDR3 protein, clone size, V gene, CDR3 length, J gene, D gene. D genes are given only for firm matches. A row's size may be missing; if present it is once, few, many or a size class.

DNA: TGTGCCAGCAGCGTAGTATCGGGGGGTGTAACCGGGGAGCTGTTTTTT; CDR3: CASSVVSGGVTGELFF; size: .; V: TRBV9; length: 16; J: TRBJ2-2; D: TRBD2
DNA: TGTGCCAGCAGTTTATTTGAACGGGGACAGGACAATCAGCCCCAGCATTTT; CDR3: CASSLFERGQDNQPQHF; size: many; V: TRBV28; length: 17; J: TRBJ1-5; D: TRBD1
DNA: TGTGCCAGCAGCCGGACTAGCGGAGAGGAGACCCAGTACTTC; CDR3: CASSRTSGEETQYF; size: many; V: TRBV7-6; length: 14; J: TRBJ2-5; D: TRBD2
DNA: TGTGCCACCAGCAGGCGACCGATGGGACTCATGATAAATGAGCAGTTCTTC; CDR3: CATSRRPMGLMINEQFF; size: many; V: TRBV15; length: 17; J: TRBJ2-1; D: .
DNA: TGCAGTGCCGGACAGGGCCGCGATACGCAGTATTTT; CDR3: CSAGQGRDTQYF; size: many; V: TRBV20-1; length: 12; J: TRBJ2-3; D: TRBD1
DNA: TGTGCCAGCAGCAAAGCTTGGAGGACAGGCACCTACGAGCAGTACTTC; CDR3: CASSKAWRTGTYEQYF; size: many; V: TRBV21-1; length: 16; J: TRBJ2-7; D: .
DNA: TGTGCCAGCACCTGGGACAGGGACCAAGAGACCCAGTACTTC; CDR3: CASTWDRDQETQYF; size: .; V: TRBV6-2/TRBV6-3; length: 14; J: TRBJ2-5; D: TRBD1
DNA: TGTGCCAGCTCACGAGCCCTTAGCGAGATGAACACTGAAGCTTTCTTT; CDR3: CASSRALSEMNTEAFF; size: .; V: TRBV18; length: 16; J: TRBJ1-1; D: .
DNA: TGTGCCAGCCTAAACCGGGCTAGCGGGAGTTCTGAGCAGTTCTTC; CDR3: CASLNRASGSSEQFF; size: few; V: TRBV7-9; length: 15; J: TRBJ2-1; D: TRBD2
DNA: TGTGCCAGCAGTTTTCCTTCGACAGGGAAAGGTCAGCCCCAGCATTTT; CDR3: CASSFPSTGKGQPQHF; size: many; V: TRBV28; length: 16; J: TRBJ1-5; D: TRBD1
DNA: TGTGCCAGCACCAAAAGACTAGCGGGGGGGACTTCAGAGACCCAGTACTTC; CDR3: CASTKRLAGGTSETQYF; size: many; V: TRBV21-1; length: 17; J: TRBJ2-5; D: .
DNA: TGCAGCTCACCGTTCCCGGGGGGAGGCACAGATACGCAGTATTTT; CDR3: CSSPFPGGGTDTQYF; size: many; V: TRBV29-1; length: 15; J: TRBJ2-3; D: TRBD2
DNA: TGTGCCAGCAGCCAAGTTGACTTCCGATTTTTAGATACGCAGTATTTT; CDR3: CASSQVDFRFLDTQYF; size: .; V: TRBV14; length: 16; J: TRBJ2-3; D: .
DNA: TGCAGCGTTGAGGCCGGAGACTCCTACGAGCAGTACTTC; CDR3: CSVEAGDSYEQYF; size: many; V: TRBV29-1; length: 13; J: TRBJ2-7; D: .
DNA: TGTGCCAGCAGTGAAGCTGCCAGTTATCAGCCCCAGCATTTT; CDR3: CASSEAASYQPQHF; size: few; V: TRBV2; length: 14; J: TRBJ1-5; D: .
DNA: TGCGCCAGCATGGGACAGAGTAAAAAACTGTTTTTT; CDR3: CASMGQSKKLFF; size: .; V: TRBV10-2; length: 12; J: TRBJ1-4; D: TRBD1
DNA: TGTGCCAGCAGTGTCGGAACTAGCGGGGACAATGAGCAGTTCTTC; CDR3: CASSVGTSGDNEQFF; size: many; V: TRBV6-4; length: 15; J: TRBJ2-1; D: TRBD2
DNA: TGTGCCAGCAGTACCTCGAAGGATAGCACAGATACGCAGTATTTT; CDR3: CASSTSKDSTDTQYF; size: many; V: TRBV28; length: 15; J: TRBJ2-3; D: .
DNA: TGTGCCAGCAGTGAAGGCTCGACAGGCAATCAGCCCCAGCATTTT; CDR3: CASSEGSTGNQPQHF; size: .; V: TRBV2; length: 15; J: TRBJ1-5; D: .
DNA: TGTGCCACCAGCCGGGACCGGCGCTCCTACGAGCAGTACTTC; CDR3: CATSRDRRSYEQYF; size: .; V: TRBV15; length: 14; J: TRBJ2-7; D: .
DNA: TGCAGCGTTGACAGGTCACGGGGCGGGGGGTACAATGAGCAGTTCTTC; CDR3: CSVDRSRGGGYNEQFF; size: many; V: TRBV29-1; length: 16; J: TRBJ2-1; D: TRBD2
DNA: TGTGCCAGTACCGACAGCCACCCACAGGAAGATACGCAGTATTTT; CDR3: CASTDSHPQEDTQYF; size: many; V: TRBV18; length: 15; J: TRBJ2-3; D: .
DNA: TGCAGCGTTCTCGGGTTGGACGGCTATGGCTACACCTTC; CDR3: CSVLGLDGYGYTF; size: many; V: TRBV29-1; length: 13; J: TRBJ1-2; D: .
DNA: TGTGCCACCAGCAGAGTGCTTCCAACAGATACGCAGTATTTT; CDR3: CATSRVLPTDTQYF; size: many; V: TRBV15; length: 14; J: TRBJ2-3; D: .
DNA: TGTGCCTGGAGTGCCGGGACATTAAGGCAGCCCCAGCATTTT; CDR3: CAWSAGTLRQPQHF; size: few; V: TRBV30; length: 14; J: TRBJ1-5; D: .
DNA: TGTGCCAGCAGTCTTGAGACCGGGACAGAAACGTACTTC; CDR3: CASSLETGTETYF; size: many; V: TRBV27; length: 13; J: TRBJ2-7; D: TRBD1
DNA: TGTGCCAGCAGATTGGAGGTAGTCTCCTACGAGCAGTACTTC; CDR3: CASRLEVVSYEQYF; size: few; V: TRBV11-2; length: 14; J: TRBJ2-7; D: .
DNA: TGTGCCAGCAGCGTTCTAGTCGGGGAGCTGTTTTTT; CDR3: CASSVLVGELFF; size: many; V: TRBV9; length: 12; J: TRBJ2-2; D: .
DNA: TGTGCCAGCTCACCCCCTCGCGGTGGAGCTTCCTACGAGCAGTACTTC; CDR3: CASSPPRGGASYEQYF; size: .; V: TRBV18; length: 16; J: TRBJ2-7; D: .
DNA: TGTGCCAGCAGCCAAGGCAGGAGTTCACCCCTCCACTTT; CDR3: CASSQGRSSPLHF; size: many; V: TRBV4-2; length: 13; J: TRBJ1-6; D: .
DNA: TGTGCCGGGGGGGACAGTCGGAACATTCAGTACTTC; CDR3: CAGGDSRNIQYF; size: .; V: TRBV7-9; length: 12; J: TRBJ2-4; D: .
DNA: TGTGCCAGCAGTTTGTATCGTGGGGGACAGGGAGATACGCAGTATTTT; CDR3: CASSLYRGGQGDTQYF; size: many; V: TRBV12-3/TRBV12-4; length: 16; J: TRBJ2-3; D: TRBD1
DNA: TGTGCCAGCAGTGAAGGGCTAGCGGGGGGGACGTACCAAGAGACCCAGTACTTC; CDR3: CASSEGLAGGTYQETQYF; size: few; V: TRBV2; length: 18; J: TRBJ2-5; D: TRBD2